The clone carrying this T cell receptor (beta chain) has just a few counts. Germline CDR1 and CDR2: SGHNT and YYREEE (reference sequence). This CDR3 has 14 amino acids. V dropped 6 bases and J dropped 0 bases, with 12 bases sitting between them. TCRdb's table, derived via immunoSEQ multiplex PCR, lists solely in-frame clones and lacks some. The table shows 60,000 to 70,000 clones, with over 75% occurring only once. The sample comes from a study of blood T cell repertoires in COVID-19. The chain recombines TRBV5-4 with TRBJ1-1; D perhaps matches TRBD1 (5 bases). The receptor was derived from an elderly man with acute or convalescent COVID-19. Sequencing was carried out using peripheral blood. The CDR3 DNA follows: TGTGCCAGCATGCCTGGGGCCTTGAACACTGAAGCTTTCTTT. Its translation: CASMPGALNTEAFF.